The 8 T cell receptor beta chains below were found in one sample sequenced in a study of identical twins. TCRdb re-called the 5' RACE reads through MiXCR, storing one row per CDR3 protein. Here the sample spans 500,000 to 550,000 distinct CDR3 sequences, 20% to 25% being singletons. This sample was also put to use in a study of yellow fever vaccine responses in identical twins.

What was sequenced was CD4+ T cells sorted from blood. All receptors come from a young woman in good health.

The rearrangement uses TRBV7-9 and TRBJ2-3, with 7 nucleotides matching TRBD2. The ends lost 3 bases at V and 5 bases at J; junction bases unmatched: 5. The length of the CDR3 is 14 residues. CDR1 is SEHNR and CDR2 is FQNEAQ in the germline V gene (reference sequence). The CDR3 region is CASSLRELKDTQYF. CDR3 sequence (DNA): TGTGCCAGCAGCTTGCGGGAGTTGAAAGATACGCAGTATTTT.

This clonotype was seen a handful of times. The chain joins TRBV20-1 to TRBJ2-1; unclear D gene. V was clipped by 3 bases and J by 4 bases, with 13 bases between them. Germline V CDR1 and CDR2: DFQATT, SNEGSKA (reference sequence). This CDR3 has 14 residues. The CDR3 DNA reads TGCAGTGCTAGTCGCGGAATAAGTTACAATGAGCAGTTCTTC. It is translated as CSASRGISYNEQFF.

This rearrangement joins TRBV28 to TRBJ2-5; D remains unclear. The germline V gene encodes CDR1 MDHEN and CDR2 SYDVKM. With 5 bases removed from V and 7 bases from J, the gap between germline ends came to 8 bases. CDR3 size: 11 residues. DNA for the CDR3: TGTGCCAGCAGTCGCCTCTCGACCCAGTACTTC. Its protein product is CASSRLSTQYF.

This chain joins TRBV6-5 and TRBJ2-1; 11 nucleotides match TRBD2. The V gene's germline CDR1 is MNHEY and CDR2 SVGAGI. V gave up 0 bases and J gave up 4 bases; unmatched junction bases: 2. This CDR3 spans 16 amino acids. As DNA, the CDR3 is TGTGCCAGCAGTTACTCTAGCGGGAGGGGGTACAATGAGCAGTTCTTC. As protein: CASSYSSGRGYNEQFF.

The chain has TRBV14 and TRBJ2-1; D is undetermined. Looked up from germline, CDR1 is SGHDN and CDR2 is FVKESK. The V and J ends lost 1 base and 15 bases respectively, with 16 bases between them. The length of the CDR3 is 13 residues. The CDR3 nucleotides are TGTGCCAGCAGCCAAGTCGAACCGGCATTGGGGTTCTTC. Encoded protein: CASSQVEPALGFF.

This clonotype was observed a few times. The chain carries TRBV6-1 and TRBJ2-2, with unresolved D. The CDR3 covers 11 residues. Trimming pared 4 bases from V and 6 bases from J, leaving 3 bases between. Germline assignment: CDR1 MNHNS and CDR2 SASEGT. The CDR3 sequence: CASSAPGELFF. The CDR3 DNA follows: TGTGCCAGCAGTGCACCCGGGGAGCTGTTTTTT.

This clonotype was counted a few times. This clone may be a read error of a much larger clone one base away. Here the CDR3 reads CASTPRQGEAFF. Written as DNA, the CDR3 is TGTGCCAGCACCCCCCGACAGGGTGAAGCTTTCTTT. The rearrangement joins TRBV12-3 or TRBV12-4 to TRBJ1-1, with TRBD1 matching 7 bases. The trim removed 7 bases at V and 7 bases at J, leaving 6 bases unmatched. CDR3 length: 12 amino acids.

Here the CDR3 reads CASKRTSGGFYEQYV. The CDR3 nucleotides are TGTGCCAGCAAAAGGACTAGCGGGGGCTTCTACGAGCAGTACGTC. The genes are TRBV6-1 and TRBJ2-7; 13 bases agree with TRBD2. Germline V gives CDR1 MNHNS, CDR2 SASEGT. V lost 7 bases to trimming and J lost 3 bases; unmatched junction nucleotides: 6. This CDR3 region has 15 residues.